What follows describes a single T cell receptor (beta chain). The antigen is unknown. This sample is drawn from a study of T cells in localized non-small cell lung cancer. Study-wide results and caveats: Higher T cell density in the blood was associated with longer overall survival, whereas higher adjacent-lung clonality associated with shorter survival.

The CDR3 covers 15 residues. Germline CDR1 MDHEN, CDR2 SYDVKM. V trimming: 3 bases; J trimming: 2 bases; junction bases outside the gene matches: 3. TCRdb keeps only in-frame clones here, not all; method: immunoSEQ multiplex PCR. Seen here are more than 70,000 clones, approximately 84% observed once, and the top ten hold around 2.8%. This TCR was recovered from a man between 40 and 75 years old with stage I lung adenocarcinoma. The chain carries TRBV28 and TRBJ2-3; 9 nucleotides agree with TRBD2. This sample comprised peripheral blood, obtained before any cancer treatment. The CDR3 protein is CASSFSSGITDTQYF. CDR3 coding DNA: TGTGCCAGCAGTTTTTCTAGCGGGATCACAGATACGCAGTATTTT.